These 15 T cell receptor beta chains originate from one sample sequenced in a study of blood T cell repertoires in COVID-19. Sequencing was performed with immunoSEQ multiplex PCR; in TCRdb, only in-frame clones are kept and a portion is missing. The sample records 250,000 to 300,000 clones, nearly 90% being singletons. Sequenced material: PBMCs or T cells enriched from blood (not recorded which). Source of these receptors: a woman in her 30s who had recovered from COVID-19.

The chain has TRBV13 and TRBJ2-1, with 7 nucleotides matching TRBD2. Trimming took 4 bases from V and 6 from J; bases not matched to a gene: 9. The CDR3 contains 15 residues. From germline, CDR1 is PRHDT and CDR2 FYEKMQ (reference sequence). This CDR3 is CASSSQAGLRNEQFF. The CDR3, as DNA: TGTGCCAGCAGCTCCCAAGCGGGACTACGCAATGAGCAGTTCTTC.

This chain joins TRBV13 and TRBJ1-4; TRBD1 agrees at 9 bases. Germline V gene sequence: CDR1 PRHDT, CDR2 FYEKMQ (reference sequence). The CDR3 extends over 15 amino acids. The ends lost 5 bases at V and 5 bases at J; junction bases unmatched: 6. The CDR3 protein is CASSTRTGVNEKLFF. CDR3 nucleotide sequence: TGTGCCAGCAGCACCCGGACAGGGGTAAATGAAAAACTGTTTTTT. The full variable domain, with the rest looked up from reference TRBV13 and TRBJ1-4, is AAGVIQSPRHLIKEKRETATLKCYPIPRHDTVYWYQQGPGQDPQFLISFYEKMQSDKGSIPDRFSAQQFSDYHSELNMSSLELGDSALYFCASSTRTGVNEKLFFGSGTQLSVL.

This chain connects TRBV29-1 to TRBJ2-7; D is possibly TRBD1 (5 bases). Deletions cut 4 bases from V and 2 bases from J, with 12 bases between. This CDR3 has 13 residues. CDR1 is SQVTM, CDR2 ANQGSEA, per germline. For the CDR3, the DNA is TGCAGCGTTGGACAGTCGTCTGCCTACGAGCAGTACTTC. Amino acid sequence: CSVGQSSAYEQYF.

The rearrangement uses TRBV29-1 and TRBJ1-2; a weak D match, TRBD1 (5 bases). This CDR3 contains 14 residues. With 4 bases removed from V and 4 bases from J, the gap between germline ends came to 16 bases. Germline-derived CDR1 and CDR2 are SQVTM and ANQGSEA. The CDR3 reads CSVVRDRDVYGYTF. Written as DNA, the CDR3 is TGCAGCGTTGTGCGAGACAGAGACGTCTATGGCTACACCTTC.

This clone has more than one count but fewer than ten. This rearrangement joins TRBV6-2 or TRBV6-3 to TRBJ1-1, with D unresolved. Germline loops: CDR1 MNHEY, CDR2 SVGEGT. The CDR3 runs 15 residues. V shed 0 bases and J shed 1 base, with 9 bases lying between them. In DNA form, the CDR3 reads TGTGCCAGCAGTTACTCTAGACGAGGGAACACTGAAGCTTTCTTT. Its translation: CASSYSRRGNTEAFF.

This clone occurred once. The chain links TRBV6-5 to TRBJ1-1; TRBD1 agrees at 7 bases. Germline loops: CDR1 MNHEY, CDR2 SVGAGI. This CDR3 contains 13 residues. J gave up 7 bases and V 1 base, and 3 bases lay outside the gene matches. The DNA for the CDR3 is TGTGCCAGCAGTTACTACAGACAGGGTGAAGCTTTCTTT. Protein sequence: CASSYYRQGEAFF.

In this sample, this clone turned up a few times. The genes are TRBV3-1 (or the pseudogene TRBV3-2) and TRBJ1-1; D is unresolved. V was cut by 3 bases and J by 6 bases, with 14 bases left in between. The CDR3 contains 14 residues. Germline V lookup: CDR1 LGHDT, CDR2 YNNKEL (reference sequence). The CDR3 protein is CASSHGGSLAEAFF. DNA for the CDR3: TGTGCCAGCAGCCATGGAGGGAGTCTCGCTGAAGCTTTCTTT.

The chain couples TRBV30 to TRBJ2-1, with TRBD1 identical over 9 bases. CDR3 size: 14 residues. J was trimmed by 4 bases and V by 6 bases; bases with no gene match: 7. Germline-derived CDR1 and CDR2 are GTSNPN and SVGIG (reference sequence). The CDR3 nucleotides read TGTGCCTGCCACGGACAGGGGTCTTACAATGAGCAGTTCTTC. Amino acids: CACHGQGSYNEQFF.

The chain recombines TRBV18 with TRBJ1-4; 7 bases match TRBD1. J gave up 8 bases and V 6 bases, and 6 bases lay outside the gene matches. CDR3 length: 13 amino acids. Germline V lookup: CDR1 KGHSH, CDR2 LQKENI. DNA of the CDR3: TGTGCCAGCTCCCAGCAGGGGGGCGAAAAACTGTTTTTT. This encodes CASSQQGGEKLFF.

The chain employs TRBV7-2 and TRBJ2-5; 9 nucleotides line up with TRBD2. Trimming cost V 4 bases and J 1 base; bases outside gene matches: 10. The CDR3 has 17 residues. Per the germline V gene, CDR1 is SGHTA and CDR2 is FQGNSA. DNA of the CDR3: TGTGCCAGCAGCTCCCGGTGGGCGGGAGGGCCCCAAGAGACCCAGTACTTC. Residues: CASSSRWAGGPQETQYF.

The V and J genes are TRBV15 and TRBJ1-2; D ambiguous. Looked up from germline, CDR1 is LNHNV and CDR2 is YYDKDF (reference sequence). The CDR3 is 11 amino acids. V lost 5 bases and J lost 4, with 5 bases in between. In nucleotides, the CDR3 is TGTGCCACCAGCCGGGGCTATGGCTACACCTTC. Its translation: CATSRGYGYTF.

This clone showed up just once. The chain recombines TRBV13 with TRBJ2-5; 7 bases match TRBD1. There are 13 residues in the CDR3. Unmatched junction bases numbered 3, after V lost 5 bases and J lost 3 bases. Looked up from germline, CDR1 is PRHDT and CDR2 is FYEKMQ (reference sequence). The CDR3 spells CASSTGQEETQYF. The CDR3 DNA is TGTGCCAGCAGCACCGGACAGGAAGAGACCCAGTACTTC.

The rearrangement uses TRBV2 and TRBJ2-1; 7 bases are a match to TRBD1. Per the germline V gene, CDR1 is SNHLY and CDR2 is FYNNEI. There are 15 residues in the CDR3. The J segment lost 7 bases and the V segment lost 3 bases, leaving 9 bases of the junction unmatched. CDR3 sequence reads: CASSETGTAKNEQFF. CDR3 bases: TGTGCCAGCAGTGAGACCGGGACAGCGAAAAATGAGCAGTTCTTC.

CDR3 sequence reads: CASSLFRGSNYEQYF. In DNA, the CDR3 is TGTGCCAGCAGTTTATTCCGCGGGAGTAACTACGAGCAGTACTTC. The chain links TRBV28 to TRBJ2-7; TRBD2 matches at 7 bases. The CDR3 has 15 amino acids. Germline CDR1 is MDHEN and CDR2 is SYDVKM. V lost 1 base, J lost 3 bases, and 6 bases stayed unmatched.

The V call is TRBV3-1 (or the pseudogene TRBV3-2), the J call TRBJ1-4; no clear D. Germline V gene sequence: CDR1 LGHDT, CDR2 YNNKEL (reference sequence). V lost 4 bases and J lost 8, with 8 bases in between. CDR3 size: 12 residues. The CDR3 nucleotides are TGTGCCAGCAGCCCGCAGTCGGAAAAACTGTTTTTT. Translating gives CASSPQSEKLFF.